What follows describes a single TCR beta chain. As yet, its antigen is unknown. Cryopreserved PBMCs were the source of around 2 micrograms of genomic DNA, which went to TCR beta libraries. Trimming took 8 bases from V and 1 from J; bases not matched to a gene: 5. The germline gives CDR1 MNHNS, CDR2 SASEGT. The CDR3 is 13 amino acids. Depth targeted 1 in 200,000 to 1 in 1 million T cells, averaging 10x coverage per clonotype. Sequencing was performed with immunoSEQ multiplex PCR; in TCRdb, only in-frame clones are kept and a portion is missing. Counted here are 150,000 or so clones, approximately 80% occurring once; the ten biggest clones make up roughly 4.6%. This record comes from a study of cytotoxic CD8 clonotypes in ibrutinib-treated CLL. Study-wide points: Among the clonotypes, public ones were uncommon and contracted or held stable on treatment. Baseline clonality exceeded age-matched healthy donors and tracked circulating CD8+ T-cell counts.

This clonotype originated in a human donor with chronic lymphocytic leukemia. The material was PBMCs, obtained after 24 months of ibrutinib treatment. The chain employs TRBV6-1 and TRBJ2-7; 7 bases are shared with TRBD1. The CDR3 nucleotides are TGTGCCAGCTCGTCGACAGGGTCCTACGAGCAGTACTTC. Translating gives CASSSTGSYEQYF.